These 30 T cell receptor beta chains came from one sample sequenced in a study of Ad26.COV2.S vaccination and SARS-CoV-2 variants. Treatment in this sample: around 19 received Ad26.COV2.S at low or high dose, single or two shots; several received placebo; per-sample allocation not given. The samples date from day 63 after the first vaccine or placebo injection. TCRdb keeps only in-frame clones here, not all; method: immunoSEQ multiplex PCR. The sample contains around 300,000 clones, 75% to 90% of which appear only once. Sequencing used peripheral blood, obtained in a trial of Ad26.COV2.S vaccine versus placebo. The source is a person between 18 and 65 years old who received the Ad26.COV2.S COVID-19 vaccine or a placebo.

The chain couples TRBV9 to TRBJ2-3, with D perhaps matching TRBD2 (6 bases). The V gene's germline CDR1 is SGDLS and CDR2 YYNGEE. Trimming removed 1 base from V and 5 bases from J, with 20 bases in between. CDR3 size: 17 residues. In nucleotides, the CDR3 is TGTGCCAGCAGCGTACCGGGACTCCTCAAGGTGGGAGATACGCAGTATTTT. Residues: CASSVPGLLKVGDTQYF.

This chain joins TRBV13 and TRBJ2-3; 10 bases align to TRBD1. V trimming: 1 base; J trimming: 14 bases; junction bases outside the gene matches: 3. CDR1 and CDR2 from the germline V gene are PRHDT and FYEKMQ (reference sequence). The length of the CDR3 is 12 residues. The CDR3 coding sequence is TGTGCCAGCAGCTTAGTGACAGGGGGCCTGTATTTT. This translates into CASSLVTGGLYF.

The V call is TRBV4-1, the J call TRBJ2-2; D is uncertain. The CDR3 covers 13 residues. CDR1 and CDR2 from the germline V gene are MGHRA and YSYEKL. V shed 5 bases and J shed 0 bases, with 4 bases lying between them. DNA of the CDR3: TGCGCCAGCAGCTCACCGAACACCGGGGAGCTGTTTTTT. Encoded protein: CASSSPNTGELFF.

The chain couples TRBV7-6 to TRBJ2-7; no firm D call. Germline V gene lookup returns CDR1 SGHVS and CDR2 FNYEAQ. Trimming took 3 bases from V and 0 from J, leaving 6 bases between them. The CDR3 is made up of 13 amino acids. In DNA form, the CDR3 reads TGTGCCAGCAGCTTTGGGGACTCCTACGAGCAGTACGTC. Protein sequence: CASSFGDSYEQYV.

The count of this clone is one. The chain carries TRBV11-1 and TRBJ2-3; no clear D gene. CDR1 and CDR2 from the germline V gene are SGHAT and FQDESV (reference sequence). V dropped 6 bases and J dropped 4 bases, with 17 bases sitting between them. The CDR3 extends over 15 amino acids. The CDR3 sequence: CASSFLEVDADTQYF. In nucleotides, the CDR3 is TGTGCCAGCAGTTTTCTAGAGGTTGACGCAGATACGCAGTATTTT.

CDR3 protein: CASSKGTVLPGQGHEQYF. As DNA, the CDR3 is TGTGCCAGCAGCAAAGGGACGGTCTTGCCGGGACAGGGTCACGAGCAGTACTTC. J is TRBJ2-7 and V is TRBV21-1; the table's D call TRBD1 went unverified against the DNA. TRBV21-1 is a documented pseudogene. CDR3 length equals 18 residues.

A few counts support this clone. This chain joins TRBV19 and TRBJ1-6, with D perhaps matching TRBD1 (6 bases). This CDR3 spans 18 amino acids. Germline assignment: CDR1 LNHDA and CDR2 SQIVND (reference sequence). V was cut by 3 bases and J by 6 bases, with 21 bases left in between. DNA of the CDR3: TGTGCCAGTAGTATGTGGTCGAAGGGGGGACGCGTTAATTCACCCCTCCACTTT. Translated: CASSMWSKGGRVNSPLHF.

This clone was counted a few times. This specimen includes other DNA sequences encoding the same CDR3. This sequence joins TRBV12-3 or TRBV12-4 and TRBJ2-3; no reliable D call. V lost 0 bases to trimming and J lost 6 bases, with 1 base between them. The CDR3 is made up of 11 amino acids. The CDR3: CASSLADTQYF. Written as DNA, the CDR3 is TGTGCCAGCAGTTTAGCGGATACGCAGTATTTT.

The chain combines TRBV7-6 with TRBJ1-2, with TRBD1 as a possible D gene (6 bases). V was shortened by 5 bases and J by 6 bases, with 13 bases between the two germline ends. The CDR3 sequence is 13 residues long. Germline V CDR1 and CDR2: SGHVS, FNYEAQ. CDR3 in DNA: TGTGCCAGCAGCCCGGGCAGGGGTGATGGCTACACCTTC. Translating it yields CASSPGRGDGYTF.

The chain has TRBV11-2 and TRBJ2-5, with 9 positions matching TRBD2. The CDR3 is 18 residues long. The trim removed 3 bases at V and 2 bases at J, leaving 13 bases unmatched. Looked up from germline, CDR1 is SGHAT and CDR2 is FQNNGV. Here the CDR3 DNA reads TGTGCCAGCAGCTTCGTATATAGCGGGGGCACAAGACAAGAGACCCAGTACTTC. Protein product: CASSFVYSGGTRQETQYF. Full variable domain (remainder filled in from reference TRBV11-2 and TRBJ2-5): EAGVAQSPRYKIIEKRQSVAFWCNPISGHATLYWYQQILGQGPKLLIQFQNNGVVDDSQLPKDRFSAERLKGVDSTLKIQPAKLEDSAVYLCASSFVYSGGTRQETQYFGPGTRLLVL.

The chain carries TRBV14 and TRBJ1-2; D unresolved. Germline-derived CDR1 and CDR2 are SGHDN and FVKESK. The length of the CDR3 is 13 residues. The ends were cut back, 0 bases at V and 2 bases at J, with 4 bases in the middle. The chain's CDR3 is CASSQDRNYGYTF. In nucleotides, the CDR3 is TGTGCCAGCAGCCAAGATCGGAACTATGGCTACACCTTC.

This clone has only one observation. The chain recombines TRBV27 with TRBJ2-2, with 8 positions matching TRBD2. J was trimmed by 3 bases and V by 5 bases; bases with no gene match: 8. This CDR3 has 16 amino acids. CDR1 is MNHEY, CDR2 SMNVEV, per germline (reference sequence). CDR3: CASSPYASGYTGELFF. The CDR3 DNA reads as TGTGCCAGCAGTCCGTACGCTAGCGGGTACACCGGGGAGCTGTTTTTT.

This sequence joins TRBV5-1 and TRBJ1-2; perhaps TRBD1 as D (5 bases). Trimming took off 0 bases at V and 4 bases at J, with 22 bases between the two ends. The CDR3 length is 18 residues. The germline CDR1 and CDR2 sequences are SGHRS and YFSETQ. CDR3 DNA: TGCGCCAGCAGCTTGGGGGACCTATTAAAAGCAACACCCTATGGCTACACCTTC. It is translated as CASSLGDLLKATPYGYTF.

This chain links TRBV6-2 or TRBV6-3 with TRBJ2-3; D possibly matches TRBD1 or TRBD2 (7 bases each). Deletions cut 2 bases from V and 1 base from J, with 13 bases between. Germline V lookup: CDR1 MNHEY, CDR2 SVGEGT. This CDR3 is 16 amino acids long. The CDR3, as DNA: TGTGCCAGCAGTTACCCACAGGGGAGGGGCACAGATACGCAGTATTTT. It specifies CASSYPQGRGTDTQYF.

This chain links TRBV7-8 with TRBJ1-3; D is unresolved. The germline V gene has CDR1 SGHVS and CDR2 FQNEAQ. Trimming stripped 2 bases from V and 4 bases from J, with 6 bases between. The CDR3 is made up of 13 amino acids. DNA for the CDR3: TGTGCCAGCAGCTTACTTGGGGGAAACACCATATATTTT. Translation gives CASSLLGGNTIYF.

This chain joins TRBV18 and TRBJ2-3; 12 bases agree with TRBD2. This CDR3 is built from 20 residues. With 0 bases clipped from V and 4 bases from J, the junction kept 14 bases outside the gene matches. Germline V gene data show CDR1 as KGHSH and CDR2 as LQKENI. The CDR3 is CASSPPLGLAGPKDADTQYF. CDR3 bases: TGTGCCAGCTCACCACCTCTAGGACTAGCGGGACCCAAGGATGCAGATACGCAGTATTTT.

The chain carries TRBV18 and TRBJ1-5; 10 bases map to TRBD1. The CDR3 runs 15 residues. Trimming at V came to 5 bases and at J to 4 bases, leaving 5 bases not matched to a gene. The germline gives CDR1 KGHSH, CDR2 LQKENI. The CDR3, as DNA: TGTGCCAGCTCAGGTGGACAGGGGGTTAATCAGCCCCAGCATTTT. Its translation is CASSGGQGVNQPQHF. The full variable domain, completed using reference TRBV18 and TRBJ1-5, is NAGVMQNPRHLVRRRGQEARLRCSPMKGHSHVYWYRQLPEEGLKFMVYLQKENIIDESGMPKERFSAEFPKEGPSILRIQQVVRGDSAAYFCASSGGQGVNQPQHFGDGTRLSIL.

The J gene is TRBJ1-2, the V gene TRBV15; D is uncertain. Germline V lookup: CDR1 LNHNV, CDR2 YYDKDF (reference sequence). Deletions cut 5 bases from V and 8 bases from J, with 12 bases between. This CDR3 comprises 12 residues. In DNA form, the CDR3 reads TGTGCCACCAGCTCGCGTTTGGGCGGCTACACCTTC. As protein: CATSSRLGGYTF.

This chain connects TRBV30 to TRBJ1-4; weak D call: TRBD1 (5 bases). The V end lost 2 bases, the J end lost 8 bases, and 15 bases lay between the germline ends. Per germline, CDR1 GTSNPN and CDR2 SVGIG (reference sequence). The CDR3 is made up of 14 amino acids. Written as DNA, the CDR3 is TGTGCCTGGAGTCAGGGAGAAGCGGGAGAAAAACTGTTTTTT. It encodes CAWSQGEAGEKLFF.

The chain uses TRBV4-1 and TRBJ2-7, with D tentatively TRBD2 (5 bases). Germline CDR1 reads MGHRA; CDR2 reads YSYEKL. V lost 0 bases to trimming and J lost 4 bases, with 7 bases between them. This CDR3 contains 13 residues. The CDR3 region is CASSQEPGYEQYF. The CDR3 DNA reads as TGCGCCAGCAGCCAAGAGCCGGGGTACGAGCAGTACTTC.

The CDR3 spells CASSQRQGANHEQYF. CDR3 DNA sequence: TGCGCCAGCAGCCAGCGACAGGGGGCAAACCACGAGCAGTACTTC. This chain connects TRBV4-3 to TRBJ2-7; 10 nucleotides line up with TRBD1. Trimming took 3 bases from V and 5 from J; bases not matched to a gene: 7. CDR3 length: 15 amino acids. Germline CDR1 LGHNA, CDR2 YSLEER.

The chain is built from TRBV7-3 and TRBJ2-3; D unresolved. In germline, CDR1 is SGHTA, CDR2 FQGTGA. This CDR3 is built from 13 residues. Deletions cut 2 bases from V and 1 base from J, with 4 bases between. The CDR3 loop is CASSLPGTDTQYF. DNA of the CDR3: TGTGCCAGCAGCTTACCGGGCACAGATACGCAGTATTTT.

The CDR3 DNA is TGTGCCAGCACTCAAAGCCCCGGGACAGGTGTCGAAAAACTGTTTTTT. This encodes CASTQSPGTGVEKLFF. The chain is built from TRBV7-8 and TRBJ1-4; 8 bases map to TRBD1. V trimming: 7 bases; J trimming: 8 bases; junction bases outside the gene matches: 15. Looked up from germline, CDR1 is SGHVS and CDR2 is FQNEAQ. The CDR3 spans 16 residues.

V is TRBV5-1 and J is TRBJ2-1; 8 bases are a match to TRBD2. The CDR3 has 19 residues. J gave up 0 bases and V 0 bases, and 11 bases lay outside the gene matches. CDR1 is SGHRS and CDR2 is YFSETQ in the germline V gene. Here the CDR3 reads CASSLAGGTTTDSYNEQFF. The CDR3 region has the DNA TGCGCCAGCAGCTTGGCGGGGGGGACTACAACAGACTCCTACAATGAGCAGTTCTTC.

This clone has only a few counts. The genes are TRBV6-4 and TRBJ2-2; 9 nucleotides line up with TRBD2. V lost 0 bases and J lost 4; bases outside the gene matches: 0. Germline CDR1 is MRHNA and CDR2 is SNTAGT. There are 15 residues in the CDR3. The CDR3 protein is CASSDSSGGTGELFF. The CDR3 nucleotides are TGTGCCAGCAGTGACTCTAGCGGGGGCACCGGGGAGCTGTTTTTT.

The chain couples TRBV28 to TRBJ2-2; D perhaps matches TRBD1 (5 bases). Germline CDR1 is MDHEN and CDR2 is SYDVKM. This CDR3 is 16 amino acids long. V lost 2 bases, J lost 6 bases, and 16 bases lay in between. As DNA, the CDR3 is TGTGCCAGCAGTTTAACTCAGGGTGTTATCCCCGGGGAGCTGTTTTTT. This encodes CASSLTQGVIPGELFF.

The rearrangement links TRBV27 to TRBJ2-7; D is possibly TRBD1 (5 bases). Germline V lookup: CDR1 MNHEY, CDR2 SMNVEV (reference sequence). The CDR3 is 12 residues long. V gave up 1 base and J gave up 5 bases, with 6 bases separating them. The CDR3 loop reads CASSLLGDEQYF. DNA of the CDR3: TGTGCCAGCAGTTTATTAGGGGACGAGCAGTACTTC.

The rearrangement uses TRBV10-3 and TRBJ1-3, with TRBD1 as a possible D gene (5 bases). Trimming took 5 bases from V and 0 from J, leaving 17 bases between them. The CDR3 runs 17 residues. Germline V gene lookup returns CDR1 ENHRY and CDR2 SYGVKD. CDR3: CAISKMGEYGSGNTIYF. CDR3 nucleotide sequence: TGTGCCATCAGTAAGATGGGGGAATATGGCTCTGGAAACACCATATATTTT.

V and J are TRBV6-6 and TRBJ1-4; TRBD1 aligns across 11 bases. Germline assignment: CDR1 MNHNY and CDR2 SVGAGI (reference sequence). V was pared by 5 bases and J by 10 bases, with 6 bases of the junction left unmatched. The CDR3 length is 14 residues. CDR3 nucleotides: TGTGCCAGCAGTGGGGACAGGGGGGTAGGAAAACTGTTTTTT. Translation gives CASSGDRGVGKLFF.

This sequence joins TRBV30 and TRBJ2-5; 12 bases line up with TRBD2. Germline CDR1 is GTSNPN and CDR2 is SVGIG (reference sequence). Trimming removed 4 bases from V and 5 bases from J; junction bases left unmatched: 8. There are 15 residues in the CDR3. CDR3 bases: TGTGCCTGGAACCTAGCGGGAGGGCCGTCCGAGACCCAGTACTTC. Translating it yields CAWNLAGGPSETQYF.